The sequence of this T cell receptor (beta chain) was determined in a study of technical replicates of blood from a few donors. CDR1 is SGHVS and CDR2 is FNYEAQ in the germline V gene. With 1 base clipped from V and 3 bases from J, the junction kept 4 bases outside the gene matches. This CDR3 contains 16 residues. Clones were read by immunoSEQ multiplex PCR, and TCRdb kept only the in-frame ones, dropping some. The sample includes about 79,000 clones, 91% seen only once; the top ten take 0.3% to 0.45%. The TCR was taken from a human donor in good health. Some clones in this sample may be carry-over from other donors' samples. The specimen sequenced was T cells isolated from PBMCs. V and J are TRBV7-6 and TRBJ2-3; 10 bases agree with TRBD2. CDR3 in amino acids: CASSLGAGGWTDTQYF. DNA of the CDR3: TGTGCCAGCAGCTTAGGAGCGGGGGGGTGGACAGATACGCAGTATTTT.